This TCR beta chain derives from a study of T cells in Graves' hyperthyroidism and ophthalmopathy. J lost 4 bases, V lost 6 bases, and 5 bases had no gene match. Looked up from germline, CDR1 is ENHRY and CDR2 is SYGVKD. This CDR3 has 14 amino acids. The study based diagnoses on clinical symptoms, serum thyroxine and TRAb, thyroid ultrasound and orbital computed tomography. Amplification of TCR beta CDR3 regions was performed using RNA transcripts as template. The HTBI primer set drove a first-round RT-PCR of the TCR CDR3. TCRdb called the multiplex PCR reads again in MiXCR, with one record for every CDR3 protein. The sample has 400,000 to 600,000 distinct CDR3 sequences, approximately 16% seen once.

The chain combines TRBV10-3 with TRBJ2-3; TRBD1 aligns across 9 bases. The TCR was taken from a woman aged 25 to 45 with Graves' ophthalmopathy. Sequenced: blood. CDR3 in DNA: TGTGCCATCAGGGGGGACAGGGTGGCAGATACGCAGTATTTT. Protein product: CAIRGDRVADTQYF.